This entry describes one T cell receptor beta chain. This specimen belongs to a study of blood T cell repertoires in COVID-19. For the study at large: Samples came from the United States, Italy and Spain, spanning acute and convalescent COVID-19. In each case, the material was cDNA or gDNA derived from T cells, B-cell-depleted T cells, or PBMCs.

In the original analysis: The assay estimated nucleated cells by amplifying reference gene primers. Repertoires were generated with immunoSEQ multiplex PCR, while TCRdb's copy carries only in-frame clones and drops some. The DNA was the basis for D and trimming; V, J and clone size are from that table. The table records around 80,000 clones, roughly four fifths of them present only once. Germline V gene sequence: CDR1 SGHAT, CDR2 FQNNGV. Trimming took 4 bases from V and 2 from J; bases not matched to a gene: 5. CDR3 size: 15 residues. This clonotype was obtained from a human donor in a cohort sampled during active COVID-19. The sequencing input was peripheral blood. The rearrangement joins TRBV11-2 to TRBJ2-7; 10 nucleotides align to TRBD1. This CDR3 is CASSSRGQGTYEQYF. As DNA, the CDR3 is TGTGCCAGCAGCTCAAGGGGACAGGGGACCTACGAGCAGTACTTC.